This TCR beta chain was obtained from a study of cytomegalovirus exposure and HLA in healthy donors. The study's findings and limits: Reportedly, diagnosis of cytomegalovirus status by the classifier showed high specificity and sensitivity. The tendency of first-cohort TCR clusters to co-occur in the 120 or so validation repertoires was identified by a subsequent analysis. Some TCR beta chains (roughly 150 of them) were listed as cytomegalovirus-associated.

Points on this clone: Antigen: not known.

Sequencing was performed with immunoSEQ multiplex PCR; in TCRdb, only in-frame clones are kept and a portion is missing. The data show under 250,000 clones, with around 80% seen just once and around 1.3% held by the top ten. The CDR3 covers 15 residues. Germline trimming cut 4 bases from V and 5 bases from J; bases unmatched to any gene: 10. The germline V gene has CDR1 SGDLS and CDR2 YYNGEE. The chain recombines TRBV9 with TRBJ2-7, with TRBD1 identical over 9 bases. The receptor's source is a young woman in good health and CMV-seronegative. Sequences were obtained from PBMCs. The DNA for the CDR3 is TGTGCCAGCAGCAGACAGGGACAGGGAACCCACGAGCAGTACTTC. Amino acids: CASSRQGQGTHEQYF.